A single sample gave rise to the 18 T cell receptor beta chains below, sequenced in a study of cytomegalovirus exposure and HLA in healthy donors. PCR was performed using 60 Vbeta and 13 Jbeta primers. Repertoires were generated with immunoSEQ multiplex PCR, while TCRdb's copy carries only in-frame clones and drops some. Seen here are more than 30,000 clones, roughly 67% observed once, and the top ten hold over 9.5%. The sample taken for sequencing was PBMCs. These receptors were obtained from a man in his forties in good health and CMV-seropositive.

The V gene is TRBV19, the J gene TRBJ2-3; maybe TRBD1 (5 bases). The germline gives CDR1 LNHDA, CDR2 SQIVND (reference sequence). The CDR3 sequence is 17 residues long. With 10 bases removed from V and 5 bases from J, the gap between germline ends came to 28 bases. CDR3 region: CATKGSGPKYPLDTQYF. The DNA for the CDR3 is TGTGCCACCAAGGGGTCAGGACCAAAATACCCATTAGATACGCAGTATTTT.

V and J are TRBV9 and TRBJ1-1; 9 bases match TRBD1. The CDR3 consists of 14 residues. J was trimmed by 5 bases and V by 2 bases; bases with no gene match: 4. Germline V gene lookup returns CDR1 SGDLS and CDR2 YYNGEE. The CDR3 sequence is CASSVGQGGTEAFF. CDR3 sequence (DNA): TGTGCCAGCAGCGTGGGACAGGGTGGTACTGAAGCTTTCTTT.

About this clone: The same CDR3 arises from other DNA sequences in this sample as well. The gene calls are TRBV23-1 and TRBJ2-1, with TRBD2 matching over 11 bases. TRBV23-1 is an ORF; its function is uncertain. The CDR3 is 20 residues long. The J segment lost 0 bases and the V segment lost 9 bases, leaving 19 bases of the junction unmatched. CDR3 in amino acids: CARPKSELAGGNHSYNEQFF. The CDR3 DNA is TGCGCCAGACCGAAGTCGGAGCTAGCGGGGGGCAATCACTCCTACAATGAGCAGTTCTTC.

Here the CDR3 reads CASSLAGQERLTQYF. DNA for the CDR3: TGTGCCAGCAGCTTGGCGGGACAGGAACGCTTAACGCAGTATTTT. The V call is TRBV5-4, the J call TRBJ2-3; TRBD1 matches 8 bases. The CDR3 contains 15 residues. V dropped 0 bases and J dropped 9; count of bases not matched to a gene: 9. CDR1 is SGHNT and CDR2 is YYREEE in the germline V gene (reference sequence). Complete variable domain (other parts from reference TRBV5-4 and TRBJ2-3): ETGVTQSPTHLIKTRGQQVTLRCSSQSGHNTVSWYQQALGQGPQFIFQYYREEENGRGNFPPRFSGLQFPNYSSELNVNALELDDSALYLCASSLAGQERLTQYFGPGTRLTVL.

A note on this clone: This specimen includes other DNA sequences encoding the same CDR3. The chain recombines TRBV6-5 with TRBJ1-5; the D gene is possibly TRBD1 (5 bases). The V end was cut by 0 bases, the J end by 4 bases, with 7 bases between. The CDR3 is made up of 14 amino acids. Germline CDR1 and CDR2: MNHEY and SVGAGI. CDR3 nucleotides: TGTGCCAGCAGTTACTCGGGGGGTAATCAGCCCCAGCATTTT. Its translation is CASSYSGGNQPQHF.

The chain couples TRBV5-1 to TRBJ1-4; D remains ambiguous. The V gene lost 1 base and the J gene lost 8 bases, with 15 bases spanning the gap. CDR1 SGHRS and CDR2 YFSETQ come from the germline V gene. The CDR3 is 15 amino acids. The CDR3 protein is CASSLYTAGSEKLFF. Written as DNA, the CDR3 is TGCGCCAGCAGCTTGTATACGGCCGGGTCGGAAAAACTGTTTTTT.

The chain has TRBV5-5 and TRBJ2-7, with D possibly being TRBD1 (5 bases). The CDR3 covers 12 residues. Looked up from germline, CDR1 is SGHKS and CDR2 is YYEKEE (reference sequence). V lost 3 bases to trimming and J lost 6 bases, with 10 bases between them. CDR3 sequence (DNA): TGTGCCAGCAGCTCCCCAGGGCGCGAGCAGTACTTC. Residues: CASSSPGREQYF.

CDR3 region: CASSSQSNTEAFF. CDR3 nucleotide sequence: TGTGCCAGCAGCTCACAATCTAACACTGAAGCTTTCTTT. The rearrangement joins TRBV7-2 to TRBJ1-1, with no clear D. The CDR3 sequence is 13 residues long. V gave up 4 bases and J gave up 2 bases, with 8 bases separating them. Germline V gene data show CDR1 as SGHTA and CDR2 as FQGNSA.

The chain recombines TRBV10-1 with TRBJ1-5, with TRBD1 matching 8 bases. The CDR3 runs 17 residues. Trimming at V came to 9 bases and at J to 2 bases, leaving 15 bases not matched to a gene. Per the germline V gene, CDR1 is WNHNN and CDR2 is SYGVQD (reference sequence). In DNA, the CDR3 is TGCGCCAGACTACCCGGACAGGGAAGTCGGCGCAATCAGCCCCAGCATTTT. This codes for CARLPGQGSRRNQPQHF.

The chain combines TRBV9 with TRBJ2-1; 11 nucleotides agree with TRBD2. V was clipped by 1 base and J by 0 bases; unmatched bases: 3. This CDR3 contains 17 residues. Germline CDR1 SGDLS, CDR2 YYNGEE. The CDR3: CASSVLGLADSYNEQFF. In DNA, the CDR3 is TGTGCCAGCAGCGTACTGGGACTAGCGGACTCCTACAATGAGCAGTTCTTC.

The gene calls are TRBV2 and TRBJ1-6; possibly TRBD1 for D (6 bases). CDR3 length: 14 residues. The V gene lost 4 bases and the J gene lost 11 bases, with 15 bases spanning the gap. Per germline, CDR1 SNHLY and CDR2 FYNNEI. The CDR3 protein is CASSGEQGRTPLHF. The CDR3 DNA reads TGTGCCAGCAGTGGGGAACAGGGAAGGACACCCCTCCACTTT. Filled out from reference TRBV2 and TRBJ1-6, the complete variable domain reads EPEVTQTPSHQVTQMGQEVILRCVPISNHLYFYWYRQILGQKVEFLVSFYNNEISEKSEIFDDQFSVERPDGSNFTLKIRSTKLEDSAMYFCASSGEQGRTPLHFGNGTRLTVT.

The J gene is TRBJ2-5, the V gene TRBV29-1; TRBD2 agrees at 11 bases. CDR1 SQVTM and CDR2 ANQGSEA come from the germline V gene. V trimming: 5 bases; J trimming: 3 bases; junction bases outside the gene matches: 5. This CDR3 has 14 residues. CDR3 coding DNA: TGCAGCGTTAAAGGGACTAGCGGTAAAGAGACCCAGTACTTC. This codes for CSVKGTSGKETQYF.

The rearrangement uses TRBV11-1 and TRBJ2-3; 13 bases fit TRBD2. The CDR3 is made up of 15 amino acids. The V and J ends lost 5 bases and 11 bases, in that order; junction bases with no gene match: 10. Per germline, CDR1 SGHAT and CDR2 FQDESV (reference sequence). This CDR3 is CASSTGLAGPGEQYF. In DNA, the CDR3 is TGTGCCAGCAGCACGGGACTAGCGGGGCCTGGGGAGCAGTATTTT. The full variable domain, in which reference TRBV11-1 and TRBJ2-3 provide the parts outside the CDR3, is EAEVAQSPRYKITEKSQAVAFWCDPISGHATLYWYRQILGQGPELLVQFQDESVVDDSQLPKDRFSAERLKGVDSTLKIQPAELGDSAMYLCASSTGLAGPGEQYFGPGTRLTVL.

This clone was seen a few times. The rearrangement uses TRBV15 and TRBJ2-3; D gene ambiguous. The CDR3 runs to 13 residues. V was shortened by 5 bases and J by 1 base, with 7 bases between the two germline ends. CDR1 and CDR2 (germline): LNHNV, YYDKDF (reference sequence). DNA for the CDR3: TGTGCCACCAGCCTACCGGGCACAGATACGCAGTATTTT. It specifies CATSLPGTDTQYF. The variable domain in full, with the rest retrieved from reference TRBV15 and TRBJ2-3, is DAMVIQNPRYQVTQFGKPVTLSCSQTLNHNVMYWYQQKSSQAPKLLFHYYDKDFNNEADTPDNFQSRRPNTSFCFLDIRSPGLGDTAMYLCATSLPGTDTQYFGPGTRLTVL.

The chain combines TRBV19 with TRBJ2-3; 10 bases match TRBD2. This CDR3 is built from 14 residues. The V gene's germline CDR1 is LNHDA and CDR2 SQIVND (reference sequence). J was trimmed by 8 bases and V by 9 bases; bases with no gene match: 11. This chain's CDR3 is CASATRTSGSTQYF. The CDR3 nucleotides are TGTGCCAGCGCAACGAGGACTAGCGGTAGTACGCAGTATTTT.

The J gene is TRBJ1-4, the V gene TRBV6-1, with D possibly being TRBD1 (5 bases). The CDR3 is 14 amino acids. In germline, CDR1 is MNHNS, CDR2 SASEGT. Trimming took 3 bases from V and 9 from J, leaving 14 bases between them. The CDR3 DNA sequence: TGTGCCAGCAGTGATTCCGGGGGACGGCAAAAACTGTTTTTT. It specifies CASSDSGGRQKLFF.

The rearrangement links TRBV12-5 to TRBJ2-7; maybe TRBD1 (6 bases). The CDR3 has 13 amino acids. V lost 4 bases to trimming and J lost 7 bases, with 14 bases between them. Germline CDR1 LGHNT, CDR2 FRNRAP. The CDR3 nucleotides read TGTGCTAGTGGTTCTTGGACAGCCAGGGAGCAGTACTTC. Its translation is CASGSWTAREQYF.

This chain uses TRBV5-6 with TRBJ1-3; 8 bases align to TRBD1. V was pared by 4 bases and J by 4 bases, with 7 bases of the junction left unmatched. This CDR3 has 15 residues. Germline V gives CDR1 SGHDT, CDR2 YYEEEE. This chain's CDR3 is CASSADRVGGNTIYF. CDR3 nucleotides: TGTGCCAGCAGCGCGGACAGGGTAGGAGGAAACACCATATATTTT.